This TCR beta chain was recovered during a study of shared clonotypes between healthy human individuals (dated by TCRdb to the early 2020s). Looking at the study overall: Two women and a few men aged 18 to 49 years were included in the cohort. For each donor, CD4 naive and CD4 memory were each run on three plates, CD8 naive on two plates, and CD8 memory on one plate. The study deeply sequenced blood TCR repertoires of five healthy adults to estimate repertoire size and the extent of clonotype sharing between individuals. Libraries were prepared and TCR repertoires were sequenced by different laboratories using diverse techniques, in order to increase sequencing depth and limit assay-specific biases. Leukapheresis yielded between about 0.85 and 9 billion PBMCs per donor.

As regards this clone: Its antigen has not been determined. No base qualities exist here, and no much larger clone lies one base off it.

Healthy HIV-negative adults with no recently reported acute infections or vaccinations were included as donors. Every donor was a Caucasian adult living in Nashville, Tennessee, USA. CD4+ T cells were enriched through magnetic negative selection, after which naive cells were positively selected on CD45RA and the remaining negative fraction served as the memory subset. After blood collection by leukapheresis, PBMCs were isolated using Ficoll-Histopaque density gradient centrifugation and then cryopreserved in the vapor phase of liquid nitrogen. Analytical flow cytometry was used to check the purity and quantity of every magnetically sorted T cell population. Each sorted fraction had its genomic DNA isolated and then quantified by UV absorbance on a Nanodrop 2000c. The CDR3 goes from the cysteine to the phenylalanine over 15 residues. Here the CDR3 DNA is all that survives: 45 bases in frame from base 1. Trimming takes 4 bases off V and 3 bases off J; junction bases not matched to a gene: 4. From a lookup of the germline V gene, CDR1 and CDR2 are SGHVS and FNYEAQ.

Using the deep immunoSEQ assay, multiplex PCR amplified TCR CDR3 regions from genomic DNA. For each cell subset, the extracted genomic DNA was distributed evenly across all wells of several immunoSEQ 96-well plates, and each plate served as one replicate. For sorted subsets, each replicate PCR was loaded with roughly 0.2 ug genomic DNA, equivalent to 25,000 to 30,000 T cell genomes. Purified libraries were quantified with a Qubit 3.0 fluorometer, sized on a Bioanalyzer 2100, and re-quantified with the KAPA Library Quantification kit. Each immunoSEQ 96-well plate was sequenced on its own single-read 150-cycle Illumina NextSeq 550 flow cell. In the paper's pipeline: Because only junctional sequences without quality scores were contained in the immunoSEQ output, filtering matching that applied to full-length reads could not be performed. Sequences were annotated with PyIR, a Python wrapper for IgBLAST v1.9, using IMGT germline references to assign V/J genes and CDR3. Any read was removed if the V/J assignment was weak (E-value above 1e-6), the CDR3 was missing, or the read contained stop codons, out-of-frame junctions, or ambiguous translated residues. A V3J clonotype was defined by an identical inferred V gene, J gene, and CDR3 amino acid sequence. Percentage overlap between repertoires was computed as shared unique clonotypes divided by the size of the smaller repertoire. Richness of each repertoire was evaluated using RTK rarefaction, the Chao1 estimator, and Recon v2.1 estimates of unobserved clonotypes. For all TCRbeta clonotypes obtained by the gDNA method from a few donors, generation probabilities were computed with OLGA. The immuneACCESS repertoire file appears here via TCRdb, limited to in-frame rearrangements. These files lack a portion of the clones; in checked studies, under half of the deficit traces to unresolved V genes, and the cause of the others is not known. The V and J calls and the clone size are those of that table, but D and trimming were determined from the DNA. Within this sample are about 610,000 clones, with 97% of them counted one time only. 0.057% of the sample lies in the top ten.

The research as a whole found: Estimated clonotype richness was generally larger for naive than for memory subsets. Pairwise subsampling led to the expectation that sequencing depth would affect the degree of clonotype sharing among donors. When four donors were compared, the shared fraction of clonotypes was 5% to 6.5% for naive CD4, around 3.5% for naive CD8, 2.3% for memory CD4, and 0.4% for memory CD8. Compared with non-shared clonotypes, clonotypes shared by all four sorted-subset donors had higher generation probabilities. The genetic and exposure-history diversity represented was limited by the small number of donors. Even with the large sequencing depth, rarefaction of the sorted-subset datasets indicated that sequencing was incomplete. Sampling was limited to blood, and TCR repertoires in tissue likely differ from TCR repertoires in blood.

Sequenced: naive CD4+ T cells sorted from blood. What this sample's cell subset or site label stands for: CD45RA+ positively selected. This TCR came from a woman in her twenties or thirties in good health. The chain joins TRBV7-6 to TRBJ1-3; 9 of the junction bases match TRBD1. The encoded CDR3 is CASSSGTGFGNTIYF. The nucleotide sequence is TGTGCCAGCAGCTCCGGGACAGGGTTTGGAAACACCATATATTTT.